This T cell receptor (beta chain) comes out of a study of blood T cell repertoires in COVID-19. Study-wide background: Samples representing acute and convalescent COVID-19 were sourced from the United States, Italy and Spain.

Measured with immunoSEQ multiplex PCR; TCRdb has only the in-frame clones, and not every one. The sample yields 120,000 to 150,000 clones, more than 75% seen once. In this sample, this clone turned up a few times. The CDR3 has 15 residues. Trimming left V 5 bases short and J 5 bases short, with 18 bases between. Looked up from germline, CDR1 is SGHTA and CDR2 is FQGTGA. The TCR originated in a woman in her forties or fifties with acute or convalescent COVID-19. The rearrangement uses TRBV7-3 and TRBJ2-5, with D perhaps TRBD1 (7 bases). Input material: peripheral blood. Here the CDR3 DNA reads TGTGCCAGCAGCCCAAACGGCGGGACAGACGAGACCCAGTACTTC. As protein: CASSPNGGTDETQYF.